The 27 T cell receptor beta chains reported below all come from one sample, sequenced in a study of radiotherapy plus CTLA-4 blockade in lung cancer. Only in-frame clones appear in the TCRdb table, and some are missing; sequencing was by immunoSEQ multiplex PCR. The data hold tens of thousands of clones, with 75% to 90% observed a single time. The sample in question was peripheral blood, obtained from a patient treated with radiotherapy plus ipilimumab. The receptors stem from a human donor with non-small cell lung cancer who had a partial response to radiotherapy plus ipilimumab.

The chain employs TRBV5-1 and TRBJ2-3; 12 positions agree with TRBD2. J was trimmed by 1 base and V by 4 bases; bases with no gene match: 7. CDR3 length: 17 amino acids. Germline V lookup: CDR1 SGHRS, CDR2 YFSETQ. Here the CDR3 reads CASSIGSSGRGTDTQYF. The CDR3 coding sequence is TGCGCCAGCAGCATAGGATCTAGCGGGAGGGGCACAGATACGCAGTATTTT.

In nucleotides, the CDR3 is TGTGCCAGCTCACCACTACTAGCCAGAAACAATGAGCAGTTCTTC. Residues: CASSPLLARNNEQFF. The V gene is TRBV18, the J gene TRBJ2-1, with D possibly being TRBD2 (6 bases). This CDR3 is built from 15 residues. Germline-derived CDR1 and CDR2 are KGHSH and LQKENI. V was cut by 1 base and J by 5 bases, with 12 bases left in between.

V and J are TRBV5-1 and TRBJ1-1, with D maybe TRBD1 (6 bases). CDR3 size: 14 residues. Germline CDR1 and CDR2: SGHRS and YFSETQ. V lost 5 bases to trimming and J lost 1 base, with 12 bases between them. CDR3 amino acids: CASRLGTSNTEAFF. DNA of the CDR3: TGCGCCAGCAGGCTAGGGACATCGAACACTGAAGCTTTCTTT. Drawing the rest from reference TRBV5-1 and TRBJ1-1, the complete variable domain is KAGVTQTPRYLIKTRGQQVTLSCSPISGHRSVSWYQQTPGQGLQFLFEYFSETQRNKGNFPGRFSGRQFSNSRSEMNVSTLELGDSALYLCASRLGTSNTEAFFGQGTRLTVV.

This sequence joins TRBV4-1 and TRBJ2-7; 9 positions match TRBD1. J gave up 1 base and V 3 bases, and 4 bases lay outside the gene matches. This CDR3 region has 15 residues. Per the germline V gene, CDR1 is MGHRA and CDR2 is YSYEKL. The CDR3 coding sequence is TGCGCCAGCAGCCAGCCGGGACAGGGTTCCTACGAGCAGTACGTC. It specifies CASSQPGQGSYEQYV.

CDR3 protein: CASSLAQGRRGYTF. The CDR3 bases are TGTGCCAGCAGCTTAGCCCAGGGGCGCCGGGGCTACACCTTC. This sequence joins TRBV7-9 and TRBJ1-2; D is possibly TRBD1 (6 bases). The CDR3 sequence is 14 residues long. Germline V gives CDR1 SEHNR, CDR2 FQNEAQ (reference sequence). The germline V and J ends were trimmed by 0 bases and 8 bases, with 13 bases remaining between them.

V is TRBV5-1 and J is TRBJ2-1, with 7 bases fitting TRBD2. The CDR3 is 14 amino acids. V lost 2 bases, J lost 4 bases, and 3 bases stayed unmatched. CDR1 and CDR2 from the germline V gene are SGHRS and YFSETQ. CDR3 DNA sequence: TGCGCCAGCAGCTTACCGGGAGGTTACAATGAGCAGTTCTTC. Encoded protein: CASSLPGGYNEQFF.

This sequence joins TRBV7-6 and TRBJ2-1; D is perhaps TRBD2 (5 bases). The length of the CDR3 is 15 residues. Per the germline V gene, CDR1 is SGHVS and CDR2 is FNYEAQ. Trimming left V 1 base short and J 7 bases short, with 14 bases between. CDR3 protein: CASSLVRGVENEQFF. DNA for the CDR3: TGTGCCAGCAGCTTAGTTCGGGGAGTGGAGAATGAGCAGTTCTTC.

CDR3 nucleotides: TGTGCCAGCTCACCACGACTAGCGGGAGTTCGCACCGGGGAGCTGTTTTTT. This translates into CASSPRLAGVRTGELFF. This sequence joins TRBV18 and TRBJ2-2; 12 nucleotides agree with TRBD2. The CDR3 extends over 17 amino acids. Germline lookup yields CDR1 KGHSH and CDR2 LQKENI. V trimming: 1 base; J trimming: 4 bases; junction bases outside the gene matches: 4.

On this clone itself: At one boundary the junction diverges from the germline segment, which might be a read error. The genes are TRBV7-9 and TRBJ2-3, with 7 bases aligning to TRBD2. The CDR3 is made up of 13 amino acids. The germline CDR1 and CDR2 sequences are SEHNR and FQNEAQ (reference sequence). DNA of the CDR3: TGCCTTAATCAGCGGGGTAGCACAGATACGCAGTATTTT. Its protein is CLNQRGSTDTQYF.

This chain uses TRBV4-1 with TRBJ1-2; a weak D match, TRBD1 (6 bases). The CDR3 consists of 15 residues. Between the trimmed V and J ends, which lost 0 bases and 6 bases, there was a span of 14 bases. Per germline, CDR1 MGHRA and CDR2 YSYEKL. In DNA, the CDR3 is TGCGCCAGCAGCCAAGATGGCAGGGGCAAGGATGGCTACACCTTC. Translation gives CASSQDGRGKDGYTF.

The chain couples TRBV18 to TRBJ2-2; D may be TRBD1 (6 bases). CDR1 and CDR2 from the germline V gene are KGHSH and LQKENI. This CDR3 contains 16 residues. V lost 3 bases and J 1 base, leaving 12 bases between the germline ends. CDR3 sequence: CASSPVGAGNTGELFF. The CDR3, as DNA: TGTGCCAGCTCACCGGTGGGGGCCGGGAACACCGGGGAGCTGTTTTTT.

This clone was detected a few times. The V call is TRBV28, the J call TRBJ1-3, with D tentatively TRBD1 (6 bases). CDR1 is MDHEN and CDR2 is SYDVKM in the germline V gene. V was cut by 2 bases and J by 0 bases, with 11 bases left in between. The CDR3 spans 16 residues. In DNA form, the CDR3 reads TGTGCCAGCAGTTTAAGGGACATTGGCTCTGGAAACACCATATATTTT. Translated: CASSLRDIGSGNTIYF.

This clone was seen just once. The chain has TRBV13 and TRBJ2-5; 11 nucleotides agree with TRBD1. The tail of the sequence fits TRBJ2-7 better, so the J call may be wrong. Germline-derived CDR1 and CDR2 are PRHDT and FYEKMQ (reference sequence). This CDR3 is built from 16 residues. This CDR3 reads CASSFGQGANYYEQYF. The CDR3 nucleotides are TGTGCCAGCAGCTTCGGACAGGGGGCCAACTACTACGAGCAGTACTTC.

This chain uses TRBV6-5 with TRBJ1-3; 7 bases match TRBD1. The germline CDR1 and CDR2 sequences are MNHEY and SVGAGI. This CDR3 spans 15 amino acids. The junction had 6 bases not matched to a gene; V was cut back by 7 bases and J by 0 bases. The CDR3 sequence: CASIRQGRSGNTIYF. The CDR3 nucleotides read TGTGCCAGCATCCGACAGGGCCGCTCTGGAAACACCATATATTTT.

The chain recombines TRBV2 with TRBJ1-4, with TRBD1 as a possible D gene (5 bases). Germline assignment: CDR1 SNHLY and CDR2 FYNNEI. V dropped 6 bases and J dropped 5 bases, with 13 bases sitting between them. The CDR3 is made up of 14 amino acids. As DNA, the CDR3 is TGTGCCAGCAGGCGGGGGGTGACGAATGAAAAACTGTTTTTT. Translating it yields CASRRGVTNEKLFF.

The CDR3: CASTIGQVGLGYTF. DNA of the CDR3: TGTGCCAGCACCATAGGACAGGTGGGACTTGGCTACACCTTC. The V call is TRBV7-9, the J call TRBJ1-2; 7 bases line up with TRBD1. The J segment lost 7 bases and the V segment lost 7 bases, leaving 12 bases of the junction unmatched. Germline assignment: CDR1 SEHNR and CDR2 FQNEAQ (reference sequence). CDR3 size: 14 residues. Filled out from reference TRBV7-9 and TRBJ1-2, the complete variable domain reads DTGVSQNPRHKITKRGQNVTFRCDPISEHNRLYWYRQTLGQGPEFLTYFQNEAQLEKSRLLSDRFSAERPKGSFSTLEIQRTEQGDSAMYLCASTIGQVGLGYTFGSGTRLTVV.

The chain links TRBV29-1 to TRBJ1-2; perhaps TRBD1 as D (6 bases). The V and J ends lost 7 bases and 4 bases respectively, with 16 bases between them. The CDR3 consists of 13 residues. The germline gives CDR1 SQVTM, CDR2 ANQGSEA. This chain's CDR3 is CSALPQGPYGYTF. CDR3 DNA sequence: TGCAGCGCCCTACCACAGGGACCCTATGGCTACACCTTC.

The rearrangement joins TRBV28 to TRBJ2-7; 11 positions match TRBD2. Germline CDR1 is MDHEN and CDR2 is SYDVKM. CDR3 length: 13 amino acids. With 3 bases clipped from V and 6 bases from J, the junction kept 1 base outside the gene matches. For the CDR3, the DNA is TGTGCCAGCAGTTTGGGGACTAGCGGCGAGCAGTACGTC. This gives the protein CASSLGTSGEQYV.

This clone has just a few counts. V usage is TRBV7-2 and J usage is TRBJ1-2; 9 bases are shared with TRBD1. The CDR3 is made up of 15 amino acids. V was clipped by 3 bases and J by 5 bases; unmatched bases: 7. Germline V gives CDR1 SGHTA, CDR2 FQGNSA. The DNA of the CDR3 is TGTGCCAGCAGCTTTAGGGACAGGGACATATATGGCTACACCTTC. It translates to CASSFRDRDIYGYTF.

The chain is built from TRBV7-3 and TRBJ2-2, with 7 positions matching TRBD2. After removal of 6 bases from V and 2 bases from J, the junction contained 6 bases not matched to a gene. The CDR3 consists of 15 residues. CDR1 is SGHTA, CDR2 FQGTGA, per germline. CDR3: CASRATSANTGELFF. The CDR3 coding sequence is TGTGCCAGCAGGGCTACTAGCGCAAACACCGGGGAGCTGTTTTTT. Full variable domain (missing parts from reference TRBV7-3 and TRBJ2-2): GAGVSQTPSNKVTEKGKYVELRCDPISGHTALYWYRQSLGQGPEFLIYFQGTGAADDSGLPNDRFFAVRPEGSVSTLKIQRTERGDSAVYLCASRATSANTGELFFGEGSRLTVL.

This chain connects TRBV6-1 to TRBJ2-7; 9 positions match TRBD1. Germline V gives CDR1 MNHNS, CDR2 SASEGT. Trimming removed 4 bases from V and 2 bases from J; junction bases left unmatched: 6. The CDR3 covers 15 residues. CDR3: CASSGGTGNPYEQYF. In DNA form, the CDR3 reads TGTGCCAGCAGTGGGGGGACAGGGAACCCCTACGAGCAGTACTTC.

The CDR3 bases are TGTGCCAGCATCGTGACAGGGGGACGCTCTGAAGCTTTCTTT. Translation: CASIVTGGRSEAFF. V usage is TRBV6-6 and J usage is TRBJ1-1; 9 nucleotides align to TRBD1. This CDR3 spans 14 amino acids. Looked up from germline, CDR1 is MNHNY and CDR2 is SVGAGI (reference sequence). Trimming removed 7 bases from V and 6 bases from J; junction bases left unmatched: 9.

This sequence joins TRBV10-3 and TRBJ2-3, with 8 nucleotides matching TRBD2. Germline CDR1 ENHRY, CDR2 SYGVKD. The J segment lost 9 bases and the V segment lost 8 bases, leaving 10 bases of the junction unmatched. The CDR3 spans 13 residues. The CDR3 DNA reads TGTGCCATCTCCTCAACCGGGGGGGAAACGCAGTATTTT. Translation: CAISSTGGETQYF.

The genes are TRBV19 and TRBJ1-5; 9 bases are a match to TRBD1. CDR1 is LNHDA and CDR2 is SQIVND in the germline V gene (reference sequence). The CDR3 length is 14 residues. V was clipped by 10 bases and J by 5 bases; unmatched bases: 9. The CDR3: CATAGTGRDQPQHF. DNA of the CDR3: TGTGCCACCGCGGGGACAGGGAGAGATCAGCCCCAGCATTTT.

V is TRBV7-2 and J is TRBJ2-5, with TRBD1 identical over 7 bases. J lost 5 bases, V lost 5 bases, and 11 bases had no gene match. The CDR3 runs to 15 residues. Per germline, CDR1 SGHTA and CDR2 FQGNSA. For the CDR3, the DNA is TGTGCCAGCAGCCATCAGGGACCGACAGGGGAGACCCAGTACTTC. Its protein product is CASSHQGPTGETQYF.

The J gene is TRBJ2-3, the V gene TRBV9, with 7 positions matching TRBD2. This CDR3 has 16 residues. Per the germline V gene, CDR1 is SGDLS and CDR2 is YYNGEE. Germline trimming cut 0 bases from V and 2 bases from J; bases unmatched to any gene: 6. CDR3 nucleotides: TGTGCCAGCAGCGTAGGGGGGGGACCCTACACAGATACGCAGTATTTT. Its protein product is CASSVGGGPYTDTQYF.

Here the CDR3 reads CASSEAWDRAYEQYF. In DNA, the CDR3 is TGTGCCAGCAGTGAAGCCTGGGACAGGGCCTACGAGCAGTACTTC. This sequence joins TRBV6-1 and TRBJ2-7, with 9 bases matching TRBD1. The germline V gene encodes CDR1 MNHNS and CDR2 SASEGT. The CDR3 runs 15 residues. The junction had 2 bases not matched to a gene; V was cut back by 0 bases and J by 2 bases.